The 16 T cell receptor beta chains reported below all come from one sample, sequenced in a study of T cell responses to AZD1222 COVID-19 vaccine. Produced via immunoSEQ multiplex PCR; TCRdb's table is partial and in-frame only. The sample has roughly 130,000 clones; over 75% are singletons. This specimen was peripheral blood, taken on day 0 of AZD1222 vaccination. These receptors all come from an adult in good health.

V gene TRBV3-1 (or the pseudogene TRBV3-2) combines with J gene TRBJ2-1, with 8 positions matching TRBD2. The V and J ends lost 3 bases and 7 bases, in that order; junction bases with no gene match: 17. This CDR3 has 18 residues. Germline CDR1 LGHDT, CDR2 YNNKEL (reference sequence). CDR3 residues: CASSHHRSGILPRNEQFF. The CDR3 DNA is TGTGCCAGCAGCCACCACCGTAGCGGGATCCTCCCAAGGAATGAGCAGTTCTTC.

This rearrangement joins TRBV6-4 to TRBJ2-7; 9 bases agree with TRBD1. The CDR3 is 13 amino acids. The ends lost 6 bases at V and 7 bases at J; junction bases unmatched: 7. Germline CDR1 MRHNA, CDR2 SNTAGT. CDR3 amino acids: CASSPGQGREQYF. CDR3 DNA sequence: TGTGCCAGCAGCCCGGGACAGGGCCGGGAGCAGTACTTC.

This clone was counted once. This chain links TRBV6-1 with TRBJ1-2; D gene uncertain. V was clipped by 2 bases and J by 4 bases, with 14 bases between them. The CDR3 is made up of 15 amino acids. CDR1 and CDR2 (germline): MNHNS, SASEGT. DNA for the CDR3: TGTGCCAGCAGTGAATCTGAGACCGCCGCCTATGGCTACACCTTC. Translation gives CASSESETAAYGYTF.

J is TRBJ1-1 and V is TRBV2; no clear D gene. This CDR3 region has 14 residues. V lost 5 bases, J lost 4 bases, and 14 bases lay in between. Germline-derived CDR1 and CDR2 are SNHLY and FYNNEI. DNA for the CDR3: TGTGCCAGCAGTTCGACCCTTGCGGGCACTGAAGCTTTCTTT. Translating it yields CASSSTLAGTEAFF.

To note about this clone: Because the CDR3's place on the DNA is in doubt, the DNA is left out and the CDR3 is given as listed by TCRdb. The rearrangement uses TRBV21-1 and TRBJ2-3; the D segment call TRBD2 is taken from the table without a DNA check. TRBV21-1 is described as a pseudogene. The CDR3 is 18 residues long, counting both termini. The CDR3 reads CASSKPYPPYRCTDTQYF.

The chain recombines TRBV27 with TRBJ2-5; TRBD1 matches at 12 bases. This CDR3 is built from 17 residues. CDR1 MNHEY and CDR2 SMNVEV come from the germline V gene (reference sequence). Trimming removed 6 bases from V and 0 bases from J; junction bases left unmatched: 8. The CDR3 DNA is TGTGCCAGCAGGGGGACAGGGGGCTTAGGGTACCAAGAGACCCAGTACTTC. Protein sequence: CASRGTGGLGYQETQYF.

This clone was seen only once. The chain carries TRBV6-2 or TRBV6-3 and TRBJ2-7; 9 nucleotides line up with TRBD2. This CDR3 contains 15 residues. Germline V lookup: CDR1 MNHEY, CDR2 SVGEGT. Losses at the gene ends were 0 bases for V and 5 bases for J; bases not matched to a gene: 5. CDR3 residues: CASSYSIAGAHEQYF. In DNA form, the CDR3 reads TGTGCCAGCAGTTACTCGATAGCGGGAGCCCACGAGCAGTACTTC.

The rearrangement joins TRBV6-2 or TRBV6-3 to TRBJ2-3; 9 nucleotides line up with TRBD1. Germline V lookup: CDR1 MNHEY, CDR2 SVGEGT. Germline trimming cut 5 bases from V and 0 bases from J; bases unmatched to any gene: 6. The CDR3 is 16 amino acids. The CDR3 is CASSPHGQGSTDTQYF. CDR3 sequence (DNA): TGTGCCAGCAGTCCCCACGGACAGGGGAGCACAGATACGCAGTATTTT.

The V call is TRBV28, the J call TRBJ1-4; 7 bases map to TRBD1. Germline V CDR1 and CDR2: MDHEN, SYDVKM. This CDR3 contains 15 residues. V was clipped by 4 bases and J by 8 bases; unmatched bases: 10. CDR3 DNA: TGTGCCAGCAGTTGGAACACAGGGGTAAGGGAAAAACTGTTTTTT. As protein: CASSWNTGVREKLFF.

The chain joins TRBV10-3 to TRBJ2-7, with D perhaps matching TRBD2 (7 bases). There are 11 residues in the CDR3. The V gene lost 10 bases and the J gene lost 2 bases, with 9 bases spanning the gap. CDR1 is ENHRY, CDR2 SYGVKD, per germline. CDR3 amino acids: CASGGAYEQYF. As DNA, the CDR3 is TGTGCCAGCGGGGGCGCCTACGAGCAGTACTTC.

This clone was seen only once. The V call is TRBV5-1, the J call TRBJ2-1, with 11 bases lining up with TRBD2. Unmatched junction bases numbered 3, after V lost 5 bases and J lost 5 bases. The CDR3 extends over 14 amino acids. Germline V gene data show CDR1 as SGHRS and CDR2 as YFSETQ. The CDR3 protein is CASRGLAENNEQFF. In DNA form, the CDR3 reads TGCGCCAGCAGGGGACTAGCGGAAAACAATGAGCAGTTCTTC.

This clone occurred once. The V call is TRBV24-1, the J call TRBJ1-1; tentatively, D is TRBD1 (6 bases). The CDR3 consists of 17 residues. The germline CDR1 and CDR2 sequences are KGHDR and SFDVKD. V was cut by 7 bases and J by 0 bases, with 20 bases left in between. CDR3 nucleotides: TGTGCCACCAGGACACAGGGAGACGGGGGGATGAACACTGAAGCTTTCTTT. Protein: CATRTQGDGGMNTEAFF.

V gene TRBV28 combines with J gene TRBJ1-4; TRBD1 might be the D (5 bases). The CDR3 length is 13 residues. Deletions cut 6 bases from V and 7 bases from J, with 12 bases between. Per germline, CDR1 MDHEN and CDR2 SYDVKM. The CDR3, as DNA: TGTGCCAGCAGATGGGGGAGGAGTGAAAAACTGTTTTTT. Translating it yields CASRWGRSEKLFF.

The chain joins TRBV6-6 to TRBJ2-1; D is perhaps TRBD1 or TRBD2 (5 bases each). The germline gives CDR1 MNHNY, CDR2 SVGAGI (reference sequence). Trimming left V 7 bases short and J 2 bases short, with 18 bases between. The CDR3 is 16 amino acids. CDR3 protein: CASTPRGTVTYNEQFF. CDR3 coding DNA: TGTGCCAGCACCCCCCGAGGGACGGTAACCTACAATGAGCAGTTCTTC.

The chain joins TRBV27 to TRBJ1-5, with D maybe TRBD1 (5 bases). The V gene lost 4 bases and the J gene lost 2 bases, with 12 bases spanning the gap. Germline CDR1 MNHEY, CDR2 SMNVEV (reference sequence). This CDR3 spans 15 amino acids. This CDR3 is CASSYQGLGNQPQHF. The CDR3 DNA is TGTGCCAGCAGTTATCAGGGTTTAGGCAATCAGCCCCAGCATTTT.

This chain connects TRBV7-2 to TRBJ2-3; 8 bases fit TRBD2. The J segment lost 2 bases and the V segment lost 5 bases, leaving 12 bases of the junction unmatched. The CDR3 sequence is 17 residues long. Germline loops: CDR1 SGHTA, CDR2 FQGNSA. The CDR3 DNA sequence: TGTGCCAGCAGCCCTTACCTTATTAGCGGGAACACAGATACGCAGTATTTT. Translating it yields CASSPYLISGNTDTQYF.